The 5 T cell receptor beta chains reported below all come from one sample, sequenced in a study of Graves' ophthalmopathy and Graves' hyperthyroidism. Amplified material comprised TCR beta CDR3 regions derived from RNA transcripts. RT-PCR was first run with HTBI primers, then multiplex PCR in a second round. Each CDR3 protein gets one entry after TCRdb re-called the multiplex PCR reads with MiXCR. The sample has 170,000 or so distinct CDR3 sequences, roughly 37% seen once; the top ten hold roughly 6%. The sample taken for sequencing was peripheral blood. These receptors were collected from a middle-aged woman with Graves' ophthalmopathy.

The chain recombines TRBV28 with TRBJ1-2, with D unclear. The CDR3 is 14 residues long. The germline V gene has CDR1 MDHEN and CDR2 SYDVKM. V was trimmed by 3 bases and J by 1 base, leaving 9 bases between them. The CDR3 DNA follows: TGTGCCAGCAGTTTGGTCGGCAATAACTATGGCTACACCTTC. It translates to CASSLVGNNYGYTF.

The V call is TRBV6-5, the J call TRBJ2-5, with a possible D match to TRBD1 (5 bases). Germline V lookup: CDR1 MNHEY, CDR2 SVGAGI. V lost 0 bases and J lost 4, with 12 bases in between. CDR3 size: 15 residues. The DNA of the CDR3 is TGTGCCAGCAGTTACTCGGGGCCCCCTGCAGAGACCCAGTACTTC. It translates to CASSYSGPPAETQYF.

The CDR3 DNA reads as TGTGCCAGCAGCCCATCAAGGGGATCTGCTAACTATGGCTACACCTTC. It specifies CASSPSRGSANYGYTF. The rearrangement links TRBV28 to TRBJ1-2; TRBD1 might be the D (5 bases). CDR3 length equals 16 residues. Trimming shortened V by 6 bases and J by 0 bases, and 17 bases separated the two germline ends. The germline gives CDR1 MDHEN, CDR2 SYDVKM.

V and J are TRBV27 and TRBJ2-7; D is perhaps TRBD2 (6 bases). Trimming took 2 bases from V and 5 from J, leaving 13 bases between them. Germline-derived CDR1 and CDR2 are MNHEY and SMNVEV (reference sequence). This CDR3 spans 14 amino acids. DNA of the CDR3: TGTGCCAGCAGTTTAGGGGGGTCCCTCAACGAGCAGTACTTC. It encodes CASSLGGSLNEQYF.

This clonotype was picked up many times. The V and J genes are TRBV24-1 and TRBJ1-5; tentatively, D is TRBD1 (5 bases). Trimming stripped 9 bases from V and 7 bases from J, with 15 bases between. Germline V gene data show CDR1 as KGHDR and CDR2 as SFDVKD. The CDR3 runs 13 residues. The CDR3 DNA reads TGTGCCACCTCCTCAGAAGGGGTGCAGCCCCAGCATTTT. Its protein product is CATSSEGVQPQHF.